There are many counts of the clone carrying this TCR beta chain. The antigen is unknown. The data stem from a study of identical twins. Template switching added a universal primer site, and cDNA bore unique molecular identifiers. A single record per CDR3 protein comes from TCRdb applying MiXCR to the 5' RACE reads. This repertoire shows some 100,000 distinct CDR3 sequences, roughly 6% found once; its top ten account for over 9.5%. Findings of the study overall: Models underestimated out-of-frame TCR alpha sharing in monozygotic twins. The more abundant beta clonotypes in cord blood had fewer insertions, and memory repertoires did not show this.

Unmatched junction bases numbered 3, after V lost 0 bases and J lost 2 bases. The CDR3 sequence is 16 residues long. CDR1 LGHNA and CDR2 YNFKEQ come from the germline V gene. This receptor was identified in a woman aged 45-65 years in good health. Sequencing used memory T cells sorted from blood. The V gene is TRBV4-2, the J gene TRBJ2-3; the match to TRBD2 covers 9 bases. The chain's CDR3 is CASSQDGTSSTDTQYF. The CDR3, as DNA: TGTGCCAGCAGCCAAGATGGGACTAGCTCCACAGATACGCAGTATTTT.